These T cell receptor beta chains were read from a single sample in a study of cytomegalovirus exposure and HLA in healthy donors. Generated by immunoSEQ multiplex PCR, the TCRdb table keeps only in-frame clones and is missing some. The repertoire includes about 200,000 clones, around 83% of them detected once, and 6.5% sits in the top ten. Specimen: PBMCs. Every receptor here comes from a woman aged 45-65 years in good health and CMV-seropositive. Both conserved end residues are part of each CDR3. A D gene is named only where the DNA matches it firmly. Expanded clones get a size class; other rows say once, few or many, or leave the size out.

cdr3_nt: TGTGCCAGTAGCGCCGGGACAGGGAACGCCTACGAGCAGTACTTC; cdr3_aa: CASSAGTGNAYEQYF; j_call: TRBJ2-7; d_call: TRBD1; cdr3_length: 15; v_call: TRBV19; clone_size: -
cdr3_nt: TGTGCCAGCAGCTTAGGTCAGGGAAAGCCCCAGCATTTT; cdr3_aa: CASSLGQGKPQHF; j_call: TRBJ1-5; d_call: -; cdr3_length: 13; v_call: TRBV7-9; clone_size: -
cdr3_nt: TGTGCCAGCAGCGCGACAGGGATCTATGGCTACACCTTC; cdr3_aa: CASSATGIYGYTF; j_call: TRBJ1-2; d_call: TRBD1; cdr3_length: 13; v_call: TRBV13; clone_size: -
cdr3_nt: TGTGCCAGCAGTTACCCGGGACAGGGAGGCGATGAGCAGTTCTTC; cdr3_aa: CASSYPGQGGDEQFF; j_call: TRBJ2-1; d_call: TRBD1; cdr3_length: 15; v_call: TRBV6-5; clone_size: -
cdr3_nt: TGTGCCAGCGGGGGACAGGGCAATGAAAAACTGTTTTTT; cdr3_aa: CASGGQGNEKLFF; j_call: TRBJ1-4; d_call: TRBD1; cdr3_length: 13; v_call: TRBV19; clone_size: -
cdr3_nt: TGTGCCAGCAGCTTAGAGGCGGGGGTCACAGATACGCAGTATTTT; cdr3_aa: CASSLEAGVTDTQYF; j_call: TRBJ2-3; d_call: TRBD2; cdr3_length: 15; v_call: TRBV7-2; clone_size: -
cdr3_nt: TGTGCCAGCTCACCAGCAGGGAACTATGGCTACACCTTC; cdr3_aa: CASSPAGNYGYTF; j_call: TRBJ1-2; d_call: -; cdr3_length: 13; v_call: TRBV18; clone_size: few
cdr3_nt: TGTGCCAGTAGTATAAGGCGGGAGGAGTCCTACGAGCAGTACTTC; cdr3_aa: CASSIRREESYEQYF; j_call: TRBJ2-7; d_call: TRBD2; cdr3_length: 15; v_call: TRBV19; clone_size: -
cdr3_nt: TGTGCCAGCAGTCCTGTGGGGGGCTATGGCTACACCTTC; cdr3_aa: CASSPVGGYGYTF; j_call: TRBJ1-2; d_call: -; cdr3_length: 13; v_call: TRBV6-6; clone_size: -
cdr3_nt: TGTGCCAGCAGCTTAGCGCCGGGGAGGGGCGAGCAGTACTTC; cdr3_aa: CASSLAPGRGEQYF; j_call: TRBJ2-7; d_call: TRBD2; cdr3_length: 14; v_call: TRBV7-6; clone_size: -